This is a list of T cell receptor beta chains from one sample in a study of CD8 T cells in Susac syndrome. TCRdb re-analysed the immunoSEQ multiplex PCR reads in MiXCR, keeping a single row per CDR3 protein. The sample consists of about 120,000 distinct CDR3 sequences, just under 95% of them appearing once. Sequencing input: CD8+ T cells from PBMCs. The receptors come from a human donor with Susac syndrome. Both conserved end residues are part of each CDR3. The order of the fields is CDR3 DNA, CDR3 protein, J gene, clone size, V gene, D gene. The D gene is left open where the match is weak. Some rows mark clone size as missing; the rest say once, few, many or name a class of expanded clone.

TGTGCCAGCAGTATCCGGGACACGCGCGATGAGCAGTTCTTC CASSIRDTRDEQFF TRBJ2-1 once TRBV6-1 NA
TGTGCCAGCAGCGTAGCGGGGGCGCCAAGGAAGCAGTTCTTC CASSVAGAPRKQFF TRBJ2-1 NA TRBV9 NA
TGTGCCAGCAGCTTACGTAGAGTAGAGACCCAGTACTTC CASSLRRVETQYF TRBJ2-5 NA TRBV7-8 NA
TGCAGTGCTAGGACAGCCATGAACACTGAAGCTTTCTTT CSARTAMNTEAFF TRBJ1-1 NA TRBV20-1 NA
TGTGCCAGCAGTTTAGCTAGCGGGGAAGGAGAGCAGTTCTTC CASSLASGEGEQFF TRBJ2-1 NA TRBV27 TRBD2
TGTGCCAGCAGTCCCACTGGGGCCAACGTCCTGACTTTC CASSPTGANVLTF TRBJ2-6 NA TRBV27 NA
TGTGCCAGCAGAATGGGAGGGGCAGGCACAGATACGCAGTATTTT CASRMGGAGTDTQYF TRBJ2-3 NA TRBV5-4 TRBD2
TGCGCCAGCAGCCAAGATAGGAGCATGAACACTGAAGCTTTCTTT CASSQDRSMNTEAFF TRBJ1-1 NA TRBV4-3 NA
TGTGCCACCAGCCCCTGGGGACAGGGGAATAGGGTGAGCACTGAAGCTTTCTTT CATSPWGQGNRVSTEAFF TRBJ1-1 NA TRBV24-1 TRBD1
TGTGCCACCAGCAGCCTTAGGACTCGCGAGGCCGGGGAGCTGTTTTTT CATSSLRTREAGELFF TRBJ2-2 once TRBV15 NA
TGTGCCAGCAGCCCGGGACAGCCCTTGAGCATGGCTTTCTTT CASSPGQPLSMAFF TRBJ1-1 NA TRBV12-3/TRBV12-4 TRBD1
TGTGCCAGCAGCGTAGCTCCGGCCACCTACGAGCAGTACTTC CASSVAPATYEQYF TRBJ2-7 NA TRBV9 NA
TGTGCCAGCAGCCAAGAGGGGGGTTCCTACGAGCAGTACTTC CASSQEGGSYEQYF TRBJ2-7 few TRBV4-2 NA
TGTGCCAGCAGTCCTGGACAGGCTTCGAACACCGGGGAGCTGTTTTTT CASSPGQASNTGELFF TRBJ2-2 NA TRBV25-1 TRBD1
TGTGCCAGCAGTCTACTCCGGACTAGCGGGGGGGCCAAAATACCGCTCGGCGAGCAGTACTTC CASSLLRTSGGAKIPLGEQYF TRBJ2-7 NA TRBV12-3/TRBV12-4 TRBD2
TGCAGCGGCGTCGCGGGGGCAACTAATGAAAAACTGTTTTTT CSGVAGATNEKLFF TRBJ1-4 once TRBV29-1 NA
TGCAGTGCTAGAGATCCTCCCGGGACAGGACCCTCGGAGACCCAGTACTTC CSARDPPGTGPSETQYF TRBJ2-5 NA TRBV20-1 TRBD1
TGTGCCAGCAGCCAAGGGGGGAGCACTGAAGCTTTCTTT CASSQGGSTEAFF TRBJ1-1 NA TRBV4-2 NA
TGTGCCAGCAGACTTACAGGGGTCCGGGAGACCCAGTACTTC CASRLTGVRETQYF TRBJ2-5 NA TRBV3-1 TRBD1
TGTGCCAGCTCACCAACCCAGCGGGGTTGGTCTAATGAAAAACTGTTTTTT CASSPTQRGWSNEKLFF TRBJ1-4 NA TRBV18 NA
TGTGCCAGCAGCCTACGACAGTTAGCTAGCACAGATACGCAGTATTTT CASSLRQLASTDTQYF TRBJ2-3 NA TRBV14 NA
TGTGCCAGCAGCTCCCGACCGACAGGGGTTTCACCCCTCCACTTT CASSSRPTGVSPLHF TRBJ1-6 NA TRBV7-8 TRBD1
TGTGCCAGCAGTTTATGCTGGTGGGGACGGAAACTGTACGAGCAGTACTTC CASSLCWWGRKLYEQYF TRBJ2-7 NA TRBV27 NA
TGTGCCAGCAGCGAGGGGAGCAGGGGGACCCAGTACTTC CASSEGSRGTQYF TRBJ2-5 NA TRBV3-1 NA
TGTGCCAGCAGCCACTCCACTAGCGGGGGCAGCAATGAGCAGTTCTTC CASSHSTSGGSNEQFF TRBJ2-1 NA TRBV7-8 TRBD2
TGTGCCAGCTCACCAGGGGCGGGTATAAGCAATCAGCCCCAGCATTTT CASSPGAGISNQPQHF TRBJ1-5 NA TRBV18 NA
TGTGCCAGCAACCTGAGACAGGGAGGCACTGAAGTTTTCTTT CASNLRQGGTEVFF TRBJ1-1 NA TRBV7-8 TRBD1
TGTGCCAGCAGCGGGCAGCGGAATACGCAGTATTTT CASSGQRNTQYF TRBJ2-3 NA TRBV9 NA
TGCAGCGCGATCGGCGGTACAGTAAACAATGAGCAGTTCTTC CSAIGGTVNNEQFF TRBJ2-1 NA TRBV29-1 NA
TGTGCCAGCAGCCGTAGCTCAGACTACGAGCAGTACTTC CASSRSSDYEQYF TRBJ2-7 NA TRBV7-9 NA
TGTGCCATCAGTGAGTCGGCCAGGGGTAACACTGAAGCTTTCTTT CAISESARGNTEAFF TRBJ1-1 NA TRBV10-3 NA
TGCAGCGTTGCGCTCGGGTCCCGTGGCATTCAGTACTTC CSVALGSRGIQYF TRBJ2-4 NA TRBV29-1 NA
TGTGCCAGCATGGGGATTTCAGGAAGGAACTATGGCTACACCTTC CASMGISGRNYGYTF TRBJ1-2 NA TRBV2 NA
TGCGCCAGCAGCCAAGGGACAGGGGAGTCCTATGGCTACACCTTC CASSQGTGESYGYTF TRBJ1-2 once TRBV4-1 TRBD1
TGTGCCAGCAGTTACCCGGGGGCAGGGGCCTACGAGCAGTACTTC CASSYPGAGAYEQYF TRBJ2-7 NA TRBV6-2/TRBV6-3 NA
TGTGCCAGCAGTGAATGGACGGGTAATCAGCCCCAGCATTTT CASSEWTGNQPQHF TRBJ1-5 NA TRBV6-1 NA
TGTGCCAGCAGTTGGACAGGGCAGTCACCCCTCCACTTT CASSWTGQSPLHF TRBJ1-6 NA TRBV27 TRBD1
TGTGCCAGCAGCCAAGATCTTGGCTATGGCTACACCTTC CASSQDLGYGYTF TRBJ1-2 NA TRBV14 NA
TGTGCCACCAGCACTGGGGGCGGTGAGCAGTTCTTC CATSTGGGEQFF TRBJ2-1 NA TRBV15 NA
TGTGCCAGCAGCGTGGGGACAGCAGAGACCCAGTACTTC CASSVGTAETQYF TRBJ2-5 NA TRBV9 TRBD1
TGCAGCGTGGAGAAACCCCAGACAGGAGCGGTTACCTACGAGCAGTACTTC CSVEKPQTGAVTYEQYF TRBJ2-7 NA TRBV29-1 NA
TGTGCCAGCAGCTTGTCACCGGGTGTCTCCTACGAGCAGTACTTC CASSLSPGVSYEQYF TRBJ2-7 NA TRBV5-4 NA
TGTGCCAGCAGCTCCGGGACTACCCAGGAGACCCAGTACTTC CASSSGTTQETQYF TRBJ2-5 NA TRBV13 TRBD2